This TCR beta chain was recovered during a study of blood T cells in healthy people across ages. There are many counts of this clonotype. A J-beta primer mix and a sample-barcoded 5' primer were used in a second PCR of roughly 7 to 12 cycles. Each CDR3 protein gets one entry after TCRdb re-called the 5' RACE reads with MiXCR. The sample has hundreds of thousands of distinct CDR3 sequences, roughly half seen once. The germline V and J ends were trimmed by 2 bases and 4 bases, with 9 bases remaining between them. This CDR3 has 13 amino acids. The V call is TRBV12-3 or TRBV12-4, the J call TRBJ2-7; D possibly matches TRBD1 or TRBD2 (5 bases each). The sequencing sample was made of blood. The source of this sequence is a woman of 80 years or more in good health. CDR3 sequence: CASSLRGEYEQYF. CDR3 nucleotides: TGTGCCAGCAGTTTAAGAGGGGAGTACGAGCAGTACTTC.